This T cell receptor (beta chain) was profiled in a study of shared T cell receptors in the human thymus. The germline V gene has CDR1 SNHLY and CDR2 FYNNEI. The CDR3 runs to 16 residues. V trimming: 6 bases; J trimming: 6 bases; junction bases outside the gene matches: 10. The table came from immunoSEQ multiplex PCR; TCRdb's copy has only in-frame clones and leaves some out. The sample has under 850,000 clones, roughly 88% seen once. The sample was also linked to a second study, of human thymus T cells. That work contributes: Resections from corrective heart surgery provided thymus tissue. Seemingly biased V and J gene usage marked thymic and blood repertoires. Related research examined unrelated individuals and reported that their thymic repertoires overlapped highly.

This clonotype was sampled from a boy under two years old with a congenital heart defect. The chain couples TRBV2 to TRBJ2-7; 14 bases align to TRBD2. The sequenced material came from thymocytes. The CDR3: CASSRGTSGRMGEQYF. The DNA for the CDR3 is TGTGCCAGCAGCCGGGGGACTAGCGGGAGAATGGGCGAGCAGTACTTC. The whole variable domain, filled in from reference TRBV2 and TRBJ2-7, reads EPEVTQTPSHQVTQMGQEVILRCVPISNHLYFYWYRQILGQKVEFLVSFYNNEISEKSEIFDDQFSVERPDGSNFTLKIRSTKLEDSAMYFCASSRGTSGRMGEQYFGPGTRLTVT.